This T cell receptor beta chain was observed in a study of T cells after yellow fever vaccination. Findings and limits, study-wide: On re-exposure, the response was weaker but peaked faster, at day 5 versus 15. Most primary-vaccination clones reappeared after the booster (about 96% CD4, roughly 88% CD8).

The CDR3 is 14 amino acids. The germline V gene encodes CDR1 SGHRS and CDR2 YFSETQ. The V end was cut by 4 bases, the J end by 9 bases, with 17 bases between. This clonotype was detected many times. Its antigen is still unknown. Using its own MiXCR run on the 5' RACE reads, TCRdb lists one record per CDR3 protein. The table shows approximately 240,000 distinct CDR3 sequences, with 3.6% occurring only once. The sequenced sample was PBMCs, obtained 15 days after the yellow fever booster vaccination. The rearrangement links TRBV5-1 to TRBJ2-4; a weak D match, TRBD2 (5 bases). The TCR originated in a young man who received the YFV17D yellow fever vaccine. CDR3 DNA sequence: TGCGCCAGCAGCACCGACCTGGGTGAGGGCATTCAGTACTTC. Translation: CASSTDLGEGIQYF.